These T cell receptor beta chains were read from a single sample in a study of spatial heterogeneity in lung cancer. In TCRdb, the 5' RACE reads were re-called with MiXCR into one record per CDR3 protein. The table shows about 9,600 distinct CDR3 sequences, with less than 15% occurring only once. Sample: lung tumor tissue, taken at surgery. These TCRs come from a male donor with early-stage non-small cell lung cancer. Each CDR3 is given with its conserved first and last residue. Fields, in order: CDR3 protein, CDR3 DNA, D gene, V gene, clone size, J gene. D genes are given only for firm matches. For some rows the clone size is stated as once, few or many, or as a class when expanded; others skip it.

CDR3aa: CSARGESTDTQYF
CDR3nt: TGCAGTGCTAGAGGCGAGAGCACAGATACGCAGTATTTT
d_gene: -
v_gene: TRBV20-1
abundance: many
j_gene: TRBJ2-3

CDR3aa: CARAGGDPGENEQFF
CDR3nt: TGTGCCAGAGCAGGAGGGGACCCAGGGGAGAATGAGCAGTTCTTC
d_gene: -
v_gene: TRBV21-1
abundance: many
j_gene: TRBJ2-1

CDR3aa: CSASAQGGTLYSNQPQHF
CDR3nt: TGCAGTGCTAGTGCACAGGGGGGGACACTCTATAGCAATCAGCCCCAGCATTTT
d_gene: TRBD1
v_gene: TRBV20-1
abundance: many
j_gene: TRBJ1-5

CDR3aa: CASSQGGGPYEQYF
CDR3nt: TGTGCCAGCAGCCAAGGAGGAGGGCCCTACGAGCAGTACTTC
d_gene: -
v_gene: TRBV4-2
abundance: -
j_gene: TRBJ2-7

CDR3aa: CSVDTRGGSDGYTF
CDR3nt: TGCAGCGTTGACACCCGGGGAGGGAGTGACGGCTACACCTTC
d_gene: -
v_gene: TRBV29-1
abundance: medium-sized
j_gene: TRBJ1-2

CDR3aa: CSVGQGTDTQYF
CDR3nt: TGCAGCGTTGGACAGGGCACAGATACGCAGTATTTT
d_gene: -
v_gene: TRBV29-1
abundance: medium-sized
j_gene: TRBJ2-3

CDR3aa: CASSTRGGGAYNEQFF
CDR3nt: TGTGCCAGCAGCACTCGCGGGGGAGGCGCCTACAATGAGCAGTTCTTC
d_gene: TRBD2
v_gene: TRBV4-2
abundance: medium-sized
j_gene: TRBJ2-1

CDR3aa: CASSVGGQGQETQYF
CDR3nt: TGTGCCAGCAGCGTAGGGGGACAGGGACAAGAGACCCAGTACTTC
d_gene: TRBD1
v_gene: TRBV9
abundance: -
j_gene: TRBJ2-5

CDR3aa: CASRQGQRETQYF
CDR3nt: TGTGCCAGCAGGCAGGGACAGAGAGAGACCCAGTACTTC
d_gene: TRBD1
v_gene: TRBV6-1
abundance: many
j_gene: TRBJ2-5

CDR3aa: CASSSALTSRSYNAQFF
CDR3nt: TGTGCCAGCAGCTCGGCCTTGACTAGCAGGTCCTACAATGCGCAGTTCTTC
d_gene: TRBD2
v_gene: TRBV7-9
abundance: -
j_gene: TRBJ2-1

CDR3aa: CASSRDITRDYGYTF
CDR3nt: TGCGCCAGCAGCCGAGACATAACGAGGGACTATGGCTACACCTTC
d_gene: -
v_gene: TRBV5-1
abundance: medium-sized
j_gene: TRBJ1-2

CDR3aa: CASSLWVWTEAFF
CDR3nt: TGTGCCAGCAGTTTATGGGTGTGGACTGAAGCTTTCTTT
d_gene: -
v_gene: TRBV12-3/TRBV12-4
abundance: once
j_gene: TRBJ1-1

CDR3aa: CASSSGQGRTDTQYF
CDR3nt: TGTGCCAGCAGCTCCGGACAGGGACGCACAGATACGCAGTATTTT
d_gene: TRBD1
v_gene: TRBV7-2
abundance: medium-sized
j_gene: TRBJ2-3

CDR3aa: CASSRAGQTNYGYTF
CDR3nt: TGTGCCAGCAGCCGAGCCGGACAGACCAACTATGGCTACACCTTC
d_gene: -
v_gene: TRBV7-9
abundance: many
j_gene: TRBJ1-2

CDR3aa: CASSQPDSKETQYF
CDR3nt: TGCGCCAGCAGCCAACCGGACAGTAAAGAGACCCAGTACTTC
d_gene: -
v_gene: TRBV5-1
abundance: many
j_gene: TRBJ2-5

CDR3aa: CSAREEGQGAFKLNTEAFF
CDR3nt: TGCAGTGCTAGAGAGGAGGGACAGGGGGCTTTCAAATTGAACACTGAAGCTTTCTTT
d_gene: TRBD1
v_gene: TRBV20-1
abundance: medium-sized
j_gene: TRBJ1-1

CDR3aa: CASSSGQGGYGYTF
CDR3nt: TGTGCCAGCAGTTCCGGACAGGGTGGCTATGGCTACACCTTC
d_gene: TRBD1
v_gene: TRBV27
abundance: many
j_gene: TRBJ1-2

CDR3aa: CASSPRGLDQPQHF
CDR3nt: TGTGCCAGCAGCCCCAGGGGGCTAGATCAGCCCCAGCATTTT
d_gene: TRBD1
v_gene: TRBV6-5
abundance: few
j_gene: TRBJ1-5

CDR3aa: CASSWGGDTEAFF
CDR3nt: TGCGCCAGCAGCTGGGGGGGTGACACTGAAGCTTTCTTT
d_gene: -
v_gene: TRBV4-1
abundance: once
j_gene: TRBJ1-1